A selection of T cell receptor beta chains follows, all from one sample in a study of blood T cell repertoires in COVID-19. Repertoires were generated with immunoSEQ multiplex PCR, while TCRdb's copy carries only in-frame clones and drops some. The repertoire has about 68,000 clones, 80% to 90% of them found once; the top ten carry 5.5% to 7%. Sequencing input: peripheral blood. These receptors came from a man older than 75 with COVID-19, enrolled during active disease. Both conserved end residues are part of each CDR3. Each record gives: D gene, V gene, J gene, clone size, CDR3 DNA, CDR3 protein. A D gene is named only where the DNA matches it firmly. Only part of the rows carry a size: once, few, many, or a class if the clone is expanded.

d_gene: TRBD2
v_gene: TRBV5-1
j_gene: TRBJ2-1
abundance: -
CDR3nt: TGCGCCAGCAGCTGGGGTTGGCTAGCGGGGGCCAAGAACAATGAGCAGTTCTTC
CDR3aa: CASSWGWLAGAKNNEQFF

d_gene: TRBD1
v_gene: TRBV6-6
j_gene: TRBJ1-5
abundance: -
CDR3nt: TGTGCCAGCAACGCCGGGACAGGGATGAATCAGCCCCAGCATTTT
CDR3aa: CASNAGTGMNQPQHF

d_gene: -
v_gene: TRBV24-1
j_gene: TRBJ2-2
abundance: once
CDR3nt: TGTGCCACCAGTGCCTTTACCGGGGAGCTGTTTTTT
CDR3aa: CATSAFTGELFF

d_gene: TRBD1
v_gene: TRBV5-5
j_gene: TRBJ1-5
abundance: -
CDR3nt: TGTGCCAGCAGCTTCCGACAGGGCGCCAATCAGCCCCAGCATTTT
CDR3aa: CASSFRQGANQPQHF

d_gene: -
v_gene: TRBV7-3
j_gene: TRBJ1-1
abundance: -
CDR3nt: TGTGCCAGCAGCTTAGGCAGGAACACTGAAGCTTTCTTT
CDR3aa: CASSLGRNTEAFF

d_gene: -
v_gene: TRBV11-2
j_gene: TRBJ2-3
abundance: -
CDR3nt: TGTGCCAGCAGCTTAGAGCTAGCAGCCGTAGATACGCAGTATTTT
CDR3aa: CASSLELAAVDTQYF

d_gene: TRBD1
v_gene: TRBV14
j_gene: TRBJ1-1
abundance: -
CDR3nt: TGTGCCAGCAGCCCGACAGGGCAGGGTCCTTCGACTGAAGCTTTCTTT
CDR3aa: CASSPTGQGPSTEAFF

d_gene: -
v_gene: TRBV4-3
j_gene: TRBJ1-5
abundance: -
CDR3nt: TGCGCCAGCAGCCAGGATACTGGCAGGGCGGAGCCCCAGCATTTT
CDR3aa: CASSQDTGRAEPQHF

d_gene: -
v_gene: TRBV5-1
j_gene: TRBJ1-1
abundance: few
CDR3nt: TGCGCCAGCAGCCCCCTCGGACAGCTGAACACTGAAGCTTTCTTT
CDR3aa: CASSPLGQLNTEAFF

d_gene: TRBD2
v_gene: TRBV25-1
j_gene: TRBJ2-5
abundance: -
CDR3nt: TGTGCCAGCAGTTTTGGACTAGCGGGGGTAGAGACCCAGTACTTC
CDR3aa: CASSFGLAGVETQYF

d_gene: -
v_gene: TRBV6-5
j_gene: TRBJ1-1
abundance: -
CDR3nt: TGTGCCAGCCCAAAGGGGATCGGCACTGAAGCTTTCTTT
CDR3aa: CASPKGIGTEAFF

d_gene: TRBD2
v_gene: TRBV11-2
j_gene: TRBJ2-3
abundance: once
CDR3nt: TGTGCCAGCGGCCCTGGGGGACTAGGAGGCACAGATACGCAGTATTTT
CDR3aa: CASGPGGLGGTDTQYF

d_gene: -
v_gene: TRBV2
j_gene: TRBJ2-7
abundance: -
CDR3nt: TGTGCCAGCAGTGACCAGGGAGGCTACGAGCAGTACTTC
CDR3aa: CASSDQGGYEQYF